The clone carrying this T cell receptor (beta chain) was detected many times. No antigen is known for it. The sample comes from a study of response to subunit inactivated influenza vaccine. Study-level points and caveats: It was the authors' suggestion that each seasonal influenza vaccination recruits few new T cells.

CDR1 and CDR2 from the germline V gene are MDHEN and SYDVKM. V lost 0 bases and J 8 bases, leaving 4 bases between the germline ends. The CDR3 is 11 amino acids. MiXCR, applied by TCRdb to the RT-PCR reads, yields one record per CDR3 protein. The sample records roughly 650,000 distinct CDR3 sequences, 12% to 15% being singletons. The rearrangement joins TRBV28 to TRBJ1-2; no reliable D call. The sample consisted of PBMCs from blood, taken 14 to 15 days before vaccination. The TCR was taken from a middle-aged man who received an inactivated influenza vaccine. CDR3 loop: CASSLWEGYTF. Here the CDR3 DNA reads TGTGCCAGCAGTTTATGGGAAGGCTACACCTTC.